The 23 T cell receptor beta chains below all came from one sample that was sequenced in a study of breast tumors, draining lymph nodes, adjacent tissues. TCRdb re-analysed the multiplex PCR reads in MiXCR, keeping a single row per CDR3 protein. The sample holds over 100,000 distinct CDR3 sequences; 20% to 25% are singletons and the top ten take roughly 2.7%. Samples came from axillary lymph nodes draining the breast cancer. Sequenced material: axillary lymph node tissue. These receptors were taken from a female donor with breast cancer. Some clones in this sample may be carry-over from other donors' samples.

Concerning this clonotype: A much larger clone sits a single nucleotide away, making a read error possible. The V and J genes are TRBV7-2 and TRBJ2-1, with 13 positions matching TRBD2. This CDR3 is built from 17 residues. Trimming took 11 bases from V and 5 from J; bases not matched to a gene: 15. The germline V gene has CDR1 SGHTA and CDR2 FQGNSA. This CDR3 reads CASSRGRLAGGNNEQFF. The CDR3 DNA follows: TGTGCCTCCAGCCGAGGGAGACTAGCGGGAGGAAACAATGAGCAGTTCTTC.

Concerning this clonotype itself: This clone may be a read error of a much larger clone one base away. This rearrangement joins TRBV30 to TRBJ2-1; 11 bases are shared with TRBD2. This CDR3 has 16 residues. Trimming removed 6 bases from V and 7 bases from J; junction bases left unmatched: 14. The germline V gene encodes CDR1 GTSNPN and CDR2 SVGIG (reference sequence). CDR3 coding DNA: TGTGCCTGCAGTTGGACCACTAGCGGGAGAGCGAATGAGCAGTTCTTC. Amino acids: CACSWTTSGRANEQFF.

This clonotype was seen at least ten times. The rearrangement uses TRBV6-2 or TRBV6-3 and TRBJ2-5, with 7 bases matching TRBD2. CDR3 length equals 14 residues. Looked up from germline, CDR1 is MNHEY and CDR2 is SVGEGT. The V gene end was trimmed by 7 bases and the J gene end by 5 bases; junction bases not matched to a gene: 10. The CDR3 protein is CASTPWGGRETQYF. The CDR3 region has the DNA TGTGCCAGCACCCCCTGGGGGGGAAGGGAGACCCAGTACTTC.

A word on this clonotype: A much larger clone lies a single base off, so this may be a read error. The rearrangement uses TRBV6-1 and TRBJ2-3; D not certain. Germline V gene data show CDR1 as MNHNS and CDR2 as SASEGT. The CDR3 runs to 11 residues. The CDR3 loop reads CASKNTDTQCF. CDR3 in DNA: TGTGCCAGCAAAAACACAGATACGCAGTGTTTT.

In its sample, this clonotype was seen a few times. The CDR3 sequence is CASSRLTDPRGETQYF. The CDR3 coding sequence is TGTGCCAGCTCTCGACTGACCGACCCCAGGGGAGAGACCCAGTACTTC. V gene TRBV18 combines with J gene TRBJ2-5; possible D gene TRBD1, 6 bases. The CDR3 is made up of 16 amino acids. Germline V lookup: CDR1 KGHSH, CDR2 LQKENI. Between the trimmed V and J ends, which lost 6 bases and 4 bases, there was a span of 21 bases. The whole variable domain, filled in from reference TRBV18 and TRBJ2-5, reads NAGVMQNPRHLVRRRGQEARLRCSPMKGHSHVYWYRQLPEEGLKFMVYLQKENIIDESGMPKERFSAEFPKEGPSILRIQQVVRGDSAAYFCASSRLTDPRGETQYFGPGTRLLVL.

The rearrangement uses TRBV12-5 and TRBJ1-1, with no clear D. Germline V lookup: CDR1 LGHNT, CDR2 FRNRAP. The CDR3 has 14 residues. V gave up 7 bases and J gave up 1 base, with 13 bases separating them. CDR3 sequence reads: CASAPVWTNTEAFF. CDR3 sequence (DNA): TGTGCTAGTGCCCCCGTCTGGACGAACACTGAAGCTTTCTTT.

This clonotype was detected many times. The rearrangement links TRBV3-1 to TRBJ2-1; D not certain. V lost 0 bases and J lost 10, with 10 bases in between. This CDR3 has 13 residues. Germline lookup yields CDR1 LGHDT and CDR2 YNNKEL (reference sequence). The CDR3: CASSQDLGWEQFF. In nucleotides, the CDR3 is TGTGCCAGCAGCCAAGATCTCGGGTGGGAGCAGTTCTTC.

This clonotype occurred many times. The rearrangement uses TRBV11-1 and TRBJ2-7; TRBD1 aligns across 7 bases. The V gene end was trimmed by 0 bases and the J gene end by 1 base; junction bases not matched to a gene: 9. The V gene's germline CDR1 is SGHAT and CDR2 FQDESV (reference sequence). There are 17 residues in the CDR3. The CDR3 DNA sequence: TGTGCCAGCAGCTTAGCCATAACAGGGGCCCTATCCTACGAGCAGTACTTC. It codes for CASSLAITGALSYEQYF.

This clonotype was observed at least ten times. The gene calls are TRBV11-2 and TRBJ2-3, with TRBD2 as a possible D gene (6 bases). The CDR3 is made up of 13 amino acids. Germline values: CDR1 SGHAT, CDR2 FQNNGV. The V end was cut by 6 bases, the J end by 7 bases, with 14 bases between. CDR3 nucleotides: TGTGCCAGCAGTTTGGACTATTCAAATACGCAGTATTTT. This encodes CASSLDYSNTQYF. The full variable domain, rest sourced from reference TRBV11-2 and TRBJ2-3, is EAGVAQSPRYKIIEKRQSVAFWCNPISGHATLYWYQQILGQGPKLLIQFQNNGVVDDSQLPKDRFSAERLKGVDSTLKIQPAKLEDSAVYLCASSLDYSNTQYFGPGTRLTVL.

Ten or more counts support this clonotype. The V call is TRBV4-1, the J call TRBJ2-1; 14 nucleotides agree with TRBD2. In germline, CDR1 is MGHRA, CDR2 YSYEKL. The CDR3 consists of 13 residues. Trimming at V came to 8 bases and at J to 8 bases, leaving 2 bases not matched to a gene. CDR3 amino acids: CASRLAGGDEQFF. CDR3 bases: TGCGCCAGCCGACTAGCGGGAGGGGATGAGCAGTTCTTC.

This clonotype showed up many times. The chain carries TRBV5-8 and TRBJ1-6; the match to TRBD1 covers 7 bases. The CDR3 consists of 14 residues. Per the germline V gene, CDR1 is SGHTS and CDR2 is YDEGEE. V lost 2 bases and J lost 9; bases outside the gene matches: 5. Here the CDR3 reads CASSFRGRGSPLHF. DNA of the CDR3: TGTGCCAGCAGCTTTAGGGGGCGGGGTTCACCCCTCCACTTT. Full variable domain (rest looked up from reference TRBV5-8 and TRBJ1-6): EAGVTQSPTHLIKTRGQQATLRCSPISGHTSVYWYQQALGLGLQFLLWYDEGEERNRGNFPPRFSGRQFPNYSSELNVNALELEDSALYLCASSFRGRGSPLHFGNGTRLTVT.

Turning to this clonotype: Being one base from a much bigger clone, this may be a read error. The chain joins TRBV5-1 to TRBJ1-4; D call uncertain. The CDR3 is 13 residues long. V was shortened by 3 bases and J by 0 bases, with 3 bases between the two germline ends. Germline V CDR1 and CDR2: SGHRS, YFSETQ. The CDR3 spells CASSSATNEKLFF. The CDR3 bases are TGCGCCAGCAGCTCGGCAACTAATGAAAAACTGTTTTTT.

This clonotype was counted many times. V usage is TRBV5-1 and J usage is TRBJ2-3, with D hard to call. CDR1 is SGHRS and CDR2 is YFSETQ in the germline V gene. V lost 6 bases and J 2 bases, leaving 13 bases between the germline ends. The CDR3 sequence is 14 residues long. For the CDR3, the DNA is TGCGCCAGCACATCAACAGACCCCACAGATACGCAGTATTTT. Its protein product is CASTSTDPTDTQYF.

The chain is built from TRBV7-9 and TRBJ2-4; D is perhaps TRBD1 (5 bases). The CDR3 is 15 amino acids. The germline V gene encodes CDR1 SEHNR and CDR2 FQNEAQ (reference sequence). Trimming stripped 0 bases from V and 7 bases from J, with 13 bases between. The CDR3 loop reads CASSLAGSAGNIQYF. In DNA form, the CDR3 reads TGTGCCAGCAGCTTAGCGGGGTCGGCAGGGAACATTCAGTACTTC. The full variable domain, rest sourced from reference TRBV7-9 and TRBJ2-4, is DTGVSQNPRHKITKRGQNVTFRCDPISEHNRLYWYRQTLGQGPEFLTYFQNEAQLEKSRLLSDRFSAERPKGSFSTLEIQRTEQGDSAMYLCASSLAGSAGNIQYFGAGTRLSVL.

Concerning this clonotype: A much larger clone differs from this one at a single base, so this may be a read error. The chain has TRBV12-3 or TRBV12-4 and TRBJ2-2, with 10 bases matching TRBD2. The CDR3 spans 15 residues. The V segment lost 5 bases and the J segment 9 bases; nucleotides outside the gene matches: 9. CDR3 protein: CASSASSGSRRELFF. The CDR3 DNA reads as TGTGCCAGCAGTGCTTCTAGCGGGAGTCGAAGGGAGCTGTTTTTT.

This clonotype appeared a single time. The V and J genes are TRBV28 and TRBJ1-5, with D unresolved. This CDR3 comprises 15 residues. V gave up 6 bases and J gave up 0 bases, with 12 bases separating them. Germline CDR1 is MDHEN and CDR2 is SYDVKM. Written as DNA, the CDR3 is TGTGCCAGCAGCCCGGGCCTCTATAGCAATCAGCCCCAGCATTTT. Translation gives CASSPGLYSNQPQHF.

This chain connects TRBV28 to TRBJ2-5; D gene uncertain. The CDR3 has 12 residues. V dropped 5 bases and J dropped 6 bases, with 10 bases sitting between them. CDR1 and CDR2 from the germline V gene are MDHEN and SYDVKM. For the CDR3, the DNA is TGTGCCAGCAGTAGTACTCCACAGACCCAGTACTTC. Amino acid sequence: CASSSTPQTQYF.

This clonotype was observed many times. This chain uses TRBV2 with TRBJ2-1; no definite D call. The CDR3 extends over 15 amino acids. Germline assignment: CDR1 SNHLY and CDR2 FYNNEI. Trimming left V 4 bases short and J 5 bases short, with 15 bases between. CDR3 region: CASSALPSTNNEQFF. The CDR3 bases are TGTGCCAGCAGTGCTTTGCCTTCAACCAACAATGAGCAGTTCTTC.

This clonotype has just a few counts. The gene calls are TRBV27 and TRBJ1-5, with a possible D match to TRBD1 (5 bases). V lost 10 bases to trimming and J lost 2 bases, with 24 bases between them. Looked up from germline, CDR1 is MNHEY and CDR2 is SMNVEV (reference sequence). The CDR3 is 17 residues long. CDR3 nucleotides: TGTGCCACCAGCCCCCACAGGAGCCGAGGAGGCAATCAGCCCCAGCATTTT. Protein product: CATSPHRSRGGNQPQHF.

In its sample, this clonotype was seen many times. The chain couples TRBV6-5 to TRBJ2-5, with no clear D. The germline CDR1 and CDR2 sequences are MNHEY and SVGAGI. The CDR3 spans 12 residues. With 7 bases removed from V and 9 bases from J, the gap between germline ends came to 15 bases. The CDR3 bases are TGTGCCAGCACTTCCACGAACAAGGCCCAGTACTTC. As protein: CASTSTNKAQYF.

The sample holds many counts of this clonotype. V is TRBV2 and J is TRBJ2-3, with 8 positions matching TRBD2. The CDR3 runs to 15 residues. CDR1 and CDR2 (germline): SNHLY, FYNNEI. With V trimmed by 8 bases and J by 2 bases, 9 bases remained unmatched. CDR3 sequence reads: CASQSGRGFTDTQYF. The CDR3 DNA sequence: TGTGCCAGCCAAAGCGGGAGAGGGTTCACAGATACGCAGTATTTT. Complete variable domain (other parts from reference TRBV2 and TRBJ2-3): EPEVTQTPSHQVTQMGQEVILRCVPISNHLYFYWYRQILGQKVEFLVSFYNNEISEKSEIFDDQFSVERPDGSNFTLKIRSTKLEDSAMYFCASQSGRGFTDTQYFGPGTRLTVL.

This clonotype was counted at least ten times. The rearrangement links TRBV6-2 or TRBV6-3 to TRBJ2-5; D may be TRBD2 (6 bases). In germline, CDR1 is MNHEY, CDR2 SVGEGT. Trimming shortened V by 2 bases and J by 2 bases, and 12 bases separated the two germline ends. CDR3 length: 15 amino acids. The CDR3 reads CASSYMGGVQETQYF. The CDR3 bases are TGTGCCAGCAGTTACATGGGGGGTGTTCAAGAGACCCAGTACTTC.

This clonotype was observed at least ten times. The rearrangement joins TRBV5-6 to TRBJ2-1; no clear D. Between the trimmed V and J ends, which lost 3 bases and 3 bases, there was a span of 1 base. The CDR3 totals 11 residues. From germline, CDR1 is SGHDT and CDR2 YYEEEE. CDR3: CASSYYNEQFF. In nucleotides, the CDR3 is TGTGCCAGCAGCTACTACAATGAGCAGTTCTTC.